One and the same sample provided the 5 T cell receptor beta chains below, sequenced in a study of T cell changes during pregnancy in multiple sclerosis. Profiled with immunoSEQ multiplex PCR; TCRdb holds only in-frame clones, not every one. The sample shows more than 25,000 clones, about nine tenths of them seen only once. This material consisted of CD8+ T cells from peripheral blood mononuclear cells, taken after pregnancy. These receptors all come from a female donor with multiple sclerosis, enrolled in a pregnancy study.

The rearrangement uses TRBV5-1 and TRBJ2-7, with D perhaps TRBD1 (6 bases). V lost 4 bases to trimming and J lost 5 bases, with 16 bases between them. The CDR3 is made up of 14 amino acids. Germline V lookup: CDR1 SGHRS, CDR2 YFSETQ. DNA of the CDR3: TGCGCCAGCAGCCTTGGTTTGGGGGCCCACGAGCAGTACTTC. It is translated as CASSLGLGAHEQYF.

This chain joins TRBV29-1 and TRBJ1-1; D unclear. The V gene lost 0 bases and the J gene lost 6 bases, with 14 bases spanning the gap. This CDR3 comprises 14 residues. Germline CDR1 and CDR2: SQVTM and ANQGSEA. Here the CDR3 reads CSVEEGRYPPEAFF. DNA of the CDR3: TGCAGCGTTGAAGAGGGCCGATACCCCCCTGAAGCTTTCTTT.

This chain uses TRBV9 with TRBJ2-1, with D uncertain. V was pared by 1 base and J by 0 bases, with 14 bases between. CDR1 is SGDLS and CDR2 is YYNGEE in the germline V gene. This CDR3 has 17 residues. The chain's CDR3 is CASSVSELRSSYNEQFF. The CDR3 region has the DNA TGTGCCAGCAGCGTATCGGAACTTAGGAGCTCCTACAATGAGCAGTTCTTC. Full variable domain (missing parts from reference TRBV9 and TRBJ2-1): DSGVTQTPKHLITATGQRVTLRCSPRSGDLSVYWYQQSLDQGLQFLIQYYNGEERAKGNILERFSAQQFPDLHSELNLSSLELGDSALYFCASSVSELRSSYNEQFFGPGTRLTVL.

This chain connects TRBV19 to TRBJ2-3, with TRBD1 matching 10 bases. V shed 5 bases and J 0 bases; nucleotides not matched to a gene: 17. This CDR3 is 20 amino acids long. The germline V gene encodes CDR1 LNHDA and CDR2 SQIVND (reference sequence). In nucleotides, the CDR3 is TGTGCCAGTAGTGGCAGGGACAGGGGAGACTTAGCGGCGAGCACAGATACGCAGTATTTT. It specifies CASSGRDRGDLAASTDTQYF. Drawing the rest from reference TRBV19 and TRBJ2-3, the complete variable domain is DGGITQSPKYLFRKEGQNVTLSCEQNLNHDAMYWYRQDPGQGLRLIYYSQIVNDFQKGDIAEGYSVSREKKESFPLTVTSAQKNPTAFYLCASSGRDRGDLAASTDTQYFGPGTRLTVL.

The J gene is TRBJ1-2, the V gene TRBV11-2, with D possibly being TRBD1 (5 bases). CDR1 SGHAT and CDR2 FQNNGV come from the germline V gene. Trimming took 7 bases from V and 2 from J, leaving 17 bases between them. The CDR3 covers 15 residues. In DNA, the CDR3 is TGTGCCAGCAACCCAGGACAAGATCGCAACTATGGCTACACCTTC. It encodes CASNPGQDRNYGYTF.